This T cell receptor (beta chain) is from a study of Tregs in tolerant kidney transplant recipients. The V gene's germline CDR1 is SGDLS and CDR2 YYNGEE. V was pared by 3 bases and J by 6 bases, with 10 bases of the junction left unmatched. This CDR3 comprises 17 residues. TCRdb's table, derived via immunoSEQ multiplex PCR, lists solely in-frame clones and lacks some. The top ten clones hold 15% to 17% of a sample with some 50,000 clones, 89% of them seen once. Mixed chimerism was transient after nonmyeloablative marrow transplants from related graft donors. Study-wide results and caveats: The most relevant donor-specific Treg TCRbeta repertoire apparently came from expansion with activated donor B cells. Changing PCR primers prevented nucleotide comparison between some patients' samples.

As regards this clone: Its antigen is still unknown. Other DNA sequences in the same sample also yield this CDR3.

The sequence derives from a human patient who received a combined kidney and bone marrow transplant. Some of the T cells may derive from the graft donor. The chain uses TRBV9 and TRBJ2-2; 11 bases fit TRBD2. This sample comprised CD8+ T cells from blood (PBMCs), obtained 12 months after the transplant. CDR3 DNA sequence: TGTGCCAGCAGCGGCCACCTGGGACTAGCGGAGTCCGGGGAGCTGTTTTTT. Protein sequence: CASSGHLGLAESGELFF.